Each of the 15 T cell receptor beta chains below was sequenced from the same sample in a study of blood T cell repertoires in COVID-19. TCRdb's copy holds only in-frame clones and misses some; the assay was immunoSEQ multiplex PCR. The table has tens of thousands of clones, 80% seen once; the top ten hold 15% to 20%. The sequencing input was peripheral blood. Source of these receptors: a woman of 80 years or more with acute or convalescent COVID-19.

The V gene is TRBV5-1, the J gene TRBJ2-3; TRBD2 agrees at 7 bases. With V trimmed by 2 bases and J by 10 bases, 13 bases remained unmatched. Germline V CDR1 and CDR2: SGHRS, YFSETQ. There are 15 residues in the CDR3. The CDR3 sequence is CASSLGREGSYAQYF. Here the CDR3 DNA reads TGCGCCAGCAGCTTAGGCAGGGAGGGGAGTTACGCGCAGTATTTT. The complete variable domain, with remaining parts taken from reference TRBV5-1 and TRBJ2-3, reads KAGVTQTPRYLIKTRGQQVTLSCSPISGHRSVSWYQQTPGQGLQFLFEYFSETQRNKGNFPGRFSGRQFSNSRSEMNVSTLELGDSALYLCASSLGREGSYAQYFGPGTRLTVL.

This chain joins TRBV5-6 and TRBJ1-1, with unresolved D. Trimming took 1 base from V and 7 from J, leaving 8 bases between them. Germline V gene sequence: CDR1 SGHDT, CDR2 YYEEEE. The CDR3 has 12 amino acids. This CDR3 reads CASSLIASEAFF. CDR3 DNA sequence: TGTGCCAGCAGCTTGATAGCCAGTGAAGCTTTCTTT.

CDR3 protein: CATAESPTAFF. CDR3 DNA sequence: TGTGCCACCGCGGAGAGTCCTACAGCTTTCTTT. The chain uses TRBV6-5 and TRBJ1-1; D gene ambiguous. The CDR3 is made up of 11 amino acids. CDR1 and CDR2 from the germline V gene are MNHEY and SVGAGI. The germline V and J ends were trimmed by 10 bases and 10 bases, with 16 bases remaining between them.

The chain recombines TRBV2 with TRBJ2-7, with D perhaps TRBD2 (6 bases). CDR1 and CDR2 (germline): SNHLY, FYNNEI. The CDR3 totals 15 residues. The V end lost 8 bases, the J end lost 7 bases, and 24 bases lay between the germline ends. The CDR3 region is CASLQRGLGSGEQYF. The CDR3 DNA reads as TGTGCCAGCCTACAGAGGGGACTGGGCTCGGGAGAGCAGTACTTC.

The chain has TRBV18 and TRBJ1-2; 8 bases fit TRBD1. CDR1 is KGHSH, CDR2 LQKENI, per germline. There are 14 residues in the CDR3. Trimming removed 0 bases from V and 8 bases from J; junction bases left unmatched: 5. The CDR3 reads CASSPPQGAGGYTF. CDR3 nucleotides: TGTGCCAGCTCACCACCGCAGGGGGCAGGGGGCTACACCTTC.

V is TRBV6-2 or TRBV6-3 and J is TRBJ2-3; 7 bases map to TRBD1. The CDR3 length is 15 residues. Germline V lookup: CDR1 MNHEY, CDR2 SVGEGT. The V segment lost 0 bases and the J segment 2 bases; nucleotides outside the gene matches: 2. The CDR3 DNA reads TGTGCCAGCAGTTACTCCAGGGGGTACACAGATACGCAGTATTTT. This sequence encodes CASSYSRGYTDTQYF.

The V gene is TRBV18, the J gene TRBJ1-2; 7 bases align to TRBD1. The CDR3 length is 18 residues. CDR1 and CDR2 (germline): KGHSH, LQKENI. V lost 1 base and J lost 4; bases outside the gene matches: 15. This CDR3 is CASSPRTGPDTRAYGYTF. For the CDR3, the DNA is TGTGCCAGCTCACCACGGACAGGCCCAGACACGAGGGCCTATGGCTACACCTTC.

The chain has TRBV7-6 and TRBJ2-4; tentatively, D is TRBD2 (5 bases). The V gene's germline CDR1 is SGHVS and CDR2 FNYEAQ. With 1 base removed from V and 14 bases from J, the gap between germline ends came to 9 bases. The CDR3 sequence is 11 residues long. CDR3 amino acids: CASSLGGSEYF. CDR3 nucleotide sequence: TGTGCCAGCAGCTTAGGAGGGAGTGAGTACTTC.

This clone came up a few times. The chain recombines TRBV5-6 with TRBJ2-7; tentatively, D is TRBD1 (5 bases). Germline CDR1 SGHDT, CDR2 YYEEEE. The CDR3 runs to 14 residues. V lost 0 bases to trimming and J lost 5 bases, with 12 bases between them. CDR3 protein: CASSLAGQSHEQYF. The CDR3 DNA sequence: TGTGCCAGCAGCTTGGCAGGGCAGTCCCACGAGCAGTACTTC.

V is TRBV5-1 and J is TRBJ1-1; D remains unclear. The CDR3 has 14 residues. Germline loops: CDR1 SGHRS, CDR2 YFSETQ. Trimming took 4 bases from V and 1 from J, leaving 11 bases between them. As DNA, the CDR3 is TGCGCCAGCAGCCGGGAGGGAGAGAACACTGAAGCTTTCTTT. This codes for CASSREGENTEAFF.

This chain uses TRBV25-1 with TRBJ1-1; 11 bases align to TRBD1. The CDR3 totals 14 residues. Germline CDR1 MGHDK, CDR2 SYGVNS. With 7 bases clipped from V and 5 bases from J, the junction kept 6 bases outside the gene matches. The CDR3, as DNA: TGTGCCAGCACTGGACAGGGGGCGCCGACTGAAGCTTTCTTT. The encoded protein is CASTGQGAPTEAFF.

The CDR3 loop is CASIQALSYEQYF. The CDR3 nucleotides are TGTGCCAGCATACAGGCCCTCTCCTACGAGCAGTACTTC. The rearrangement joins TRBV2 to TRBJ2-7, with D maybe TRBD1 (5 bases). Trimming stripped 7 bases from V and 0 bases from J, with 10 bases between. Germline CDR1 and CDR2: SNHLY and FYNNEI. There are 13 residues in the CDR3.

This clone occurred once. The chain links TRBV7-9 to TRBJ1-2, with D unclear. The CDR3 contains 12 residues. Germline assignment: CDR1 SEHNR and CDR2 FQNEAQ (reference sequence). The germline V and J ends were trimmed by 3 bases and 4 bases, with 6 bases remaining between them. CDR3 sequence: CASSLSGYGYTF. In DNA form, the CDR3 reads TGTGCCAGCAGCTTGTCAGGCTATGGCTACACCTTC.

V gene TRBV27 combines with J gene TRBJ2-5; 8 nucleotides agree with TRBD2. The CDR3 length is 17 residues. After removal of 5 bases from V and 2 bases from J, the junction contained 13 bases not matched to a gene. CDR1 and CDR2 from the germline V gene are MNHEY and SMNVEV (reference sequence). CDR3 sequence reads: CASSKYYGRDWQETQYF. The CDR3 DNA follows: TGTGCCAGCAGTAAATACTACGGGAGGGACTGGCAAGAGACCCAGTACTTC.

This sequence joins TRBV30 and TRBJ2-7; perhaps TRBD2 as D (5 bases). The CDR3 extends over 12 amino acids. V gave up 3 bases and J gave up 9 bases, with 15 bases separating them. Germline V gene data show CDR1 as GTSNPN and CDR2 as SVGIG (reference sequence). The DNA of the CDR3 is TGTGCCTGGAGCCAAAAGCTTGGGAGGCAGTACTTC. Translating it yields CAWSQKLGRQYF.